This T cell receptor beta chain is drawn from a study of blood T cell repertoires in COVID-19. Germline V gene sequence: CDR1 DFQATT, CDR2 SNEGSKA (reference sequence). After removal of 3 bases from V and 4 bases from J, the junction contained 26 bases not matched to a gene. The CDR3 totals 21 residues. Assay: immunoSEQ multiplex PCR; the TCRdb copy retains only in-frame clones and omits some. Of about 150,000 clones in the sample, more than 75% were seen once. The source is a man between 65 and 79 years old with acute or convalescent COVID-19. Input material: peripheral blood. The V gene is TRBV20-1, the J gene TRBJ2-3; 9 bases agree with TRBD2. The CDR3 reads CSASRRGARWREGRSADTQYF. The CDR3, as DNA: TGCAGTGCTAGTAGGCGGGGGGCTCGTTGGCGGGAGGGCCGGTCTGCAGATACGCAGTATTTT.